The rows below give T cell receptor beta chains drawn from one sample of a study of shared clonotypes between healthy human individuals. Sequencing used immunoSEQ multiplex PCR; TCRdb keeps in-frame clones, though not all of them. The repertoire holds 550,000 to 850,000 clones, with roughly 72% as singletons. The specimen was memory CD4+ T cells sorted from blood. All receptors derive from a woman younger than 45 in good health. CDR3s leave out the opening cysteine and the closing phenylalanine or tryptophan.

J gene | V gene | CDR3 protein
TRBJ2-1 | TRBV30 | AWSVLAGGGNEQF
TRBJ2-7 | TRBV19 | ASSIVGQGTYEQY
TRBJ2-7 | TRBV6-5 | ASRGQVHEQY
TRBJ1-5 | TRBV7-3 | ASSPTVSRDREYSNQPQH
TRBJ2-5 | TRBV5-1 | ASSPTAVGGGSLETQY
TRBJ2-3 | TRBV28 | ASRRGLLTISTDTQY
TRBJ2-1 | TRBV6-4 | ASSDPRVREWGNEQF
TRBJ1-2 | TRBV2 | ASSEARDRGGYT
TRBJ1-1 | TRBV6-1 | ASSDEQMNTEAF
TRBJ2-5 | TRBV5-1 | ASSLGFSAETQY
TRBJ2-7 | TRBV11-2 | ASSLGGTASKSSYEQY
TRBJ2-1 | TRBV27 | ASSLGVGEAYNEQF
TRBJ1-1 | TRBV5-1 | ASSLKTGQGNTEAF
TRBJ2-1 | TRBV30 | AWIRDPVSSEQF
TRBJ2-7 | TRBV18 | ASSPPPITGTREYEQY
TRBJ2-1 | TRBV11-2 | ASSPGTGTNEQF
TRBJ2-3 | TRBV7-2 | ASSLEAWGTSGRATQY
TRBJ2-1 | TRBV5-1 | ASSLSTSSYNEQF
TRBJ1-2 | TRBV14 | ASSPGTGWDYGYT
TRBJ2-2 | TRBV4-1 | ASSHNPSQGGTGELF
TRBJ2-7 | TRBV18 | ASSAEWLYEQY
TRBJ1-1 | TRBV29-1 | SVATGLTEAF
TRBJ2-1 | TRBV11-2 | ASSTVLETRVGYNEQF
TRBJ2-3 | TRBV5-4 | ASSLEGSSDTQY
TRBJ1-1 | TRBV9 | ASSASGTQTTNTEAF
TRBJ1-1 | TRBV5-6 | ASSADRGATEAF
TRBJ2-2 | TRBV19 | ASSISLAKTGELF
TRBJ2-7 | TRBV11-2 | ASSRRGEQY
TRBJ1-3 | TRBV5-1 | ASSLSQAKNSGNTIY
TRBJ2-1 | TRBV18 | ASSPSSRDEQF
TRBJ2-7 | TRBV18 | ASSPQPGPEDEQY
TRBJ2-2 | TRBV5-1 | ASSLALAGGTGELF
TRBJ1-1 | TRBV30 | AWSGGPVATEAF
TRBJ2-7 | TRBV4-1 | ASSQQLSTGTDEQY
TRBJ2-7 | TRBV5-1 | ASSYSGSVSYEQY
TRBJ2-4 | TRBV4-1 | ASSQGLAGANIQY
TRBJ2-7 | TRBV11-2 | ASSLAGSNEQY
TRBJ2-7 | TRBV6-5 | ASRRGLGANDEQY
TRBJ1-5 | TRBV23-1 | ASSQDGQGCGPQH
TRBJ2-7 | TRBV6-6 | ASSATGLREQY
TRBJ2-5 | TRBV30 | AWRGGSSGETQY
TRBJ1-5 | TRBV19 | ASSMTGVSQPQH
TRBJ2-4 | TRBV27 | ASSRDWGDLAKNIQY
TRBJ2-7 | TRBV5-8 | ASSLAYGTRRSYEQY
TRBJ2-5 | TRBV10-2 | ASTGTNRETQY
TRBJ2-7 | TRBV9 | ASSRGTSGEQY
TRBJ2-3 | TRBV6-1 | ASNRGQSTDTQY
TRBJ1-2 | TRBV28 | ASTSQGAGFGYT
TRBJ2-7 | TRBV6-5 | ASSTTRHEQY
TRBJ1-5 | TRBV6-5 | ASKETGGNQPQH
TRBJ1-5 | TRBV30 | AWSPGANQPQH
TRBJ1-4 | TRBV7-9 | ASSTGVGTGNEKLF
TRBJ2-7 | TRBV19 | ASSIVRPPYEQY
TRBJ1-2 | TRBV18 | ASSLAGAYGYT
TRBJ1-3 | TRBV28 | ASSLDRGDTIY
TRBJ2-7 | TRBV7-9 | ASSLGDYEQY
TRBJ2-6 | TRBV2 | ADQPGTPGANVLT